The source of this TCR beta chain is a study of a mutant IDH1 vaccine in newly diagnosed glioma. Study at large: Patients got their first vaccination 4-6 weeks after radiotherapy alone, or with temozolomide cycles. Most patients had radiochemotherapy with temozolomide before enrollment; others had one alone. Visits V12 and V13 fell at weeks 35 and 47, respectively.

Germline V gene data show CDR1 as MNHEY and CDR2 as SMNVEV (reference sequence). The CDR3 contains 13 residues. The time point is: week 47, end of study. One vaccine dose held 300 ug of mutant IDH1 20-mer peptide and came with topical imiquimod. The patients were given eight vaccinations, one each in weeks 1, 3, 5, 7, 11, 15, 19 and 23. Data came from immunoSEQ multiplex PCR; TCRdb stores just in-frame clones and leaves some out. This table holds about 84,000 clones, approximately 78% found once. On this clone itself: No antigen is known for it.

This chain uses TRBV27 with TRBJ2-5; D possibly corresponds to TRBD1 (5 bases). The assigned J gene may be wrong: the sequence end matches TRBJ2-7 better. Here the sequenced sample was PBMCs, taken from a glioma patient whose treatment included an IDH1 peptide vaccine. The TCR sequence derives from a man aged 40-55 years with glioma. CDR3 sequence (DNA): TGTGCCAGCAGTTTTGACAGTAGCTACGAGCAGTACTTC. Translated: CASSFDSSYEQYF.